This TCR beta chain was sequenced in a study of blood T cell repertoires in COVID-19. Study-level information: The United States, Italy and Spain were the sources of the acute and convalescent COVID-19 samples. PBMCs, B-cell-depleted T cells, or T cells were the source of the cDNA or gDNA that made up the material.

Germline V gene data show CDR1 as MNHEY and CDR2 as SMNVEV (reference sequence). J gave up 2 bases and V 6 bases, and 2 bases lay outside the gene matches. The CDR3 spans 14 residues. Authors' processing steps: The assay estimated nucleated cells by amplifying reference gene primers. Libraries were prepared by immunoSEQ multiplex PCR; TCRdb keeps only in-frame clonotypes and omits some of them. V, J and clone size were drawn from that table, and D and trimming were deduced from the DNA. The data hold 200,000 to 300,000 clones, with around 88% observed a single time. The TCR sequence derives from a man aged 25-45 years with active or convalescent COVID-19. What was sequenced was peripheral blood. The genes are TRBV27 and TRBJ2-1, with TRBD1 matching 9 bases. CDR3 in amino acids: CASRGQGTYNEQFF. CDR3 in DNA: TGTGCCAGCAGAGGACAGGGGACCTACAATGAGCAGTTCTTC.